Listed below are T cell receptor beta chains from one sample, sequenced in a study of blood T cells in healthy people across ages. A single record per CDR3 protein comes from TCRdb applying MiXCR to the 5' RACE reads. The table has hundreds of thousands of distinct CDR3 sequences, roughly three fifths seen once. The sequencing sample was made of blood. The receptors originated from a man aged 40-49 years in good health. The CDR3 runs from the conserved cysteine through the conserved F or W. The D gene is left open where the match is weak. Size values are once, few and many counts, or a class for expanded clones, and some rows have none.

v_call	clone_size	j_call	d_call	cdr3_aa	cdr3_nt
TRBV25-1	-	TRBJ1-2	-	CATWGTGTNYGYTF	TGTGCCACCTGGGGTACCGGAACTAACTATGGCTACACCTTC
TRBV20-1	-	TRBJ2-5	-	CSAGAELETQYF	TGCAGTGCAGGGGCGGAGCTTGAGACCCAGTACTTC
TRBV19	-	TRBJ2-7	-	CASSIGGYEQYF	TGTGCCAGTAGTATCGGGGGCTACGAGCAGTACTTC
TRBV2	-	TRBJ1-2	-	CASSGRLYGYTF	TGTGCCAGCAGTGGCCGGCTCTATGGCTACACCTTC
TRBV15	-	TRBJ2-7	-	CATSSSVRGPYEQYF	TGTGCCACCAGCAGTAGTGTTCGGGGTCCCTACGAGCAGTACTTC
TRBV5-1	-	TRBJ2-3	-	CASSAPPTTDTQYF	TGCGCCAGCAGCGCGCCCCCGACTACAGATACGCAGTATTTT
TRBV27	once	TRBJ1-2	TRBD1	CASSAGTGGHGYTF	TGTGCCAGCAGTGCCGGGACAGGGGGACATGGCTACACCTTC
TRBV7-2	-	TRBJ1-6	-	CASSTTGRPYNSPLHF	TGTGCCAGCAGCACTACAGGGCGCCCCTATAATTCACCCCTCCACTTT
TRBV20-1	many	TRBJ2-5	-	CSASVPGEGETQYF	TGCAGTGCTAGTGTACCAGGGGAGGGGGAGACCCAGTACTTC
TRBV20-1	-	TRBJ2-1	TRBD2	CSARTKRDPSSIHNEQFF	TGCAGTGCTAGAACAAAGCGGGACCCCTCCAGTATTCACAATGAGCAGTTCTTC
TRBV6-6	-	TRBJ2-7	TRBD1	CASRTGTGASEQYF	TGTGCCAGCAGGACCGGGACAGGGGCCTCCGAGCAGTACTTC